The 16 T cell receptor beta chains below were found in one sample sequenced in a study of cytomegalovirus exposure and HLA in healthy donors. PCR used 60 Vbeta primers and 13 Jbeta primers. Generated by immunoSEQ multiplex PCR, the TCRdb table keeps only in-frame clones and is missing some. The repertoire consists of about 130,000 clones, with more than 80% occurring once and the leading ten covering around 6.4%. Sequencing was performed on PBMCs. The origin of the receptors is a woman between 40 and 50 years old in good health and CMV-seropositive.

The V and J genes are TRBV6-1 and TRBJ1-1; 11 bases agree with TRBD1. The V and J ends lost 10 bases and 1 base, in that order; junction bases with no gene match: 8. The CDR3 is 15 amino acids. CDR1 MNHNS and CDR2 SASEGT come from the germline V gene. CDR3 loop: CATKPGQGGNTEAFF. CDR3 nucleotides: TGTGCCACCAAACCGGGACAGGGGGGGAACACTGAAGCTTTCTTT.

This rearrangement joins TRBV6-6 to TRBJ1-2, with 8 bases aligning to TRBD1. CDR3 length equals 16 residues. Germline V gene data show CDR1 as MNHNY and CDR2 as SVGAGI (reference sequence). V shed 6 bases and J 6 bases; nucleotides not matched to a gene: 15. The CDR3 nucleotides read TGTGCCAGCAGGCCGCCCGGACAGGGTCGAAATAATGGCTACACCTTC. Translated: CASRPPGQGRNNGYTF.

This sequence joins TRBV2 and TRBJ1-1; D is possibly TRBD1 (6 bases). Germline V lookup: CDR1 SNHLY, CDR2 FYNNEI. Trimming shortened V by 0 bases and J by 5 bases, and 13 bases separated the two germline ends. CDR3 size: 15 residues. CDR3 residues: CASSEAVGGGTEAFF. For the CDR3, the DNA is TGTGCCAGCAGTGAAGCGGTAGGGGGGGGGACTGAAGCTTTCTTT.

V usage is TRBV21-1 and J usage is TRBJ1-5; TRBD1, the table's D call, lacks a check against the DNA. TRBV21-1 is noted as a pseudogene. This CDR3 comprises 13 residues. As DNA, the CDR3 is TGTGCCAGCAGCAAAGGGCGCAGGGGACCCCAGCATTTT. Protein product: CASSKGRRGPQHF.

This rearrangement joins TRBV7-8 to TRBJ1-2; possible D gene TRBD1, 6 bases. Between the trimmed V and J ends, which lost 3 bases and 4 bases, there was a span of 12 bases. Germline-derived CDR1 and CDR2 are SGHVS and FQNEAQ. CDR3 length equals 14 residues. This CDR3 is CASSLDRDGYGYTF. The CDR3 DNA sequence: TGTGCCAGCAGCTTGGACAGAGATGGCTATGGCTACACCTTC.

The chain couples TRBV7-9 to TRBJ2-3; D perhaps matches TRBD1 (5 bases). The CDR3 length is 17 residues. V was cut by 1 base and J by 2 bases, with 16 bases left in between. Germline CDR1 reads SEHNR; CDR2 reads FQNEAQ (reference sequence). CDR3 protein: CASSLGVTDGHTDTQYF. CDR3 DNA: TGTGCCAGCAGCTTAGGCGTGACAGATGGGCACACAGATACGCAGTATTTT.

V gene TRBV28 combines with J gene TRBJ2-3; 11 positions agree with TRBD2. Germline assignment: CDR1 MDHEN and CDR2 SYDVKM. The CDR3 extends over 17 amino acids. Losses at the gene ends were 11 bases for V and 2 bases for J; bases not matched to a gene: 15. CDR3 nucleotide sequence: TGTGCCTCGGGACTAGCGGCTTTGACAGAGGCCACAGATACGCAGTATTTT. It yields the protein CASGLAALTEATDTQYF.

As to this clone: This same CDR3 is encoded by further DNA sequences in the sample. CDR3 residues: CASSGTGEDQPQHF. The CDR3 DNA sequence: TGTGCCAGCAGTGGAACAGGGGAGGATCAGCCCCAGCATTTT. The J gene is TRBJ1-5, the V gene TRBV2; 7 bases agree with TRBD1. V gave up 4 bases and J gave up 5 bases; unmatched junction bases: 5. The CDR3 is 14 amino acids. Germline V gene lookup returns CDR1 SNHLY and CDR2 FYNNEI.

The chain joins TRBV2 to TRBJ2-3, with 9 bases lining up with TRBD2. Trimming cost V 2 bases and J 6 bases; bases outside gene matches: 6. The CDR3 consists of 15 residues. The V gene's germline CDR1 is SNHLY and CDR2 FYNNEI. The CDR3 reads CASSEISSGNDTQYF. CDR3 nucleotide sequence: TGTGCCAGCAGTGAAATATCTAGCGGGAATGATACGCAGTATTTT.

The count of this clone is one. This chain links TRBV29-1 with TRBJ2-3; the D is unclear. There are 14 residues in the CDR3. Deletions cut 4 bases from V and 0 bases from J, with 11 bases between. CDR1 and CDR2 (germline): SQVTM, ANQGSEA. As DNA, the CDR3 is TGCAGCGTTGTCGGTATATCTAGCACAGATACGCAGTATTTT. It translates to CSVVGISSTDTQYF.

This chain uses TRBV7-8 with TRBJ2-2; 11 positions agree with TRBD1. The junction had 10 bases not matched to a gene; V was cut back by 5 bases and J by 8 bases. Germline values: CDR1 SGHVS, CDR2 FQNEAQ. The CDR3 runs 16 residues. CDR3: CASSPKGTGGWGELFF. The CDR3 DNA is TGTGCCAGCAGCCCGAAGGGGACAGGGGGGTGGGGGGAGCTGTTTTTT. Variable domain in full (rest from reference TRBV7-8 and TRBJ2-2): GAGVSQSPRYKVAKRGQDVALRCDPISGHVSLFWYQQALGQGPEFLTYFQNEAQLDKSGLPSDRFFAERPEGSVSTLKIQRTQQEDSAVYLCASSPKGTGGWGELFFGEGSRLTVL.

The V gene is TRBV6-5, the J gene TRBJ2-7; 11 nucleotides line up with TRBD1. There are 14 residues in the CDR3. V was clipped by 9 bases and J by 1 base; unmatched bases: 5. CDR1 MNHEY and CDR2 SVGAGI come from the germline V gene. The CDR3 here is CASWDRGSSYEQYF. DNA for the CDR3: TGTGCCAGTTGGGACAGGGGGTCATCCTACGAGCAGTACTTC.

In its sample, this clone was seen a few times. The gene calls are TRBV5-6 and TRBJ2-7; possibly TRBD1 for D (5 bases). This CDR3 has 17 amino acids. The germline CDR1 and CDR2 sequences are SGHDT and YYEEEE. Trimming took 4 bases from V and 0 from J, leaving 20 bases between them. The CDR3 reads CASSILFDQGISYEQYF. The DNA for the CDR3 is TGTGCCAGCAGCATCCTTTTTGACCAGGGTATCTCCTACGAGCAGTACTTC. Together with reference TRBV5-6 and TRBJ2-7, the CDR3 gives the full variable domain: DAGVTQSPTHLIKTRGQQVTLRCSPKSGHDTVSWYQQALGQGPQFIFQYYEEEERQRGNFPDRFSGHQFPNYSSELNVNALLLGDSALYLCASSILFDQGISYEQYFGPGTRLTVT.

This chain's CDR3 is CASSALQGAGTDTQYF. The CDR3 DNA reads as TGTGCCAGCAGCGCGCTACAGGGGGCCGGGACAGATACGCAGTATTTT. V is TRBV9 and J is TRBJ2-3, with 9 bases fitting TRBD1. Per the germline V gene, CDR1 is SGDLS and CDR2 is YYNGEE. The V segment lost 3 bases and the J segment 3 bases; nucleotides outside the gene matches: 8. The CDR3 is 16 amino acids.

The V and J genes are TRBV9 and TRBJ1-3; the D gene is possibly TRBD1 (5 bases). The CDR3 is made up of 16 amino acids. Germline assignment: CDR1 SGDLS and CDR2 YYNGEE. V was cut by 4 bases and J by 0 bases, with 14 bases left in between. DNA for the CDR3: TGTGCCAGCAGCCCGGGGGACGGTCCCTCTGGAAACACCATATATTTT. It yields the protein CASSPGDGPSGNTIYF.

The sample holds one count of this clone. The chain uses TRBV2 and TRBJ2-5; 7 bases map to TRBD2. TRBJ2-7 matches the DNA end more closely, so the J call is doubtful. There are 14 residues in the CDR3. Germline assignment: CDR1 SNHLY and CDR2 FYNNEI. The CDR3, as DNA: TGTGCCAGCAGAGGGCCTAGCGGTGCCTACGAGCAGTACTTC. It is translated as CASRGPSGAYEQYF.